These 27 T cell receptor beta chains share one sample of origin, sequenced in a study of T-cell memory formation after mild COVID-19 (dated by TCRdb to the early 2020s). Library preparation used 5' RACE. Sequencing took place on an Illumina NovaSeq 6000. The public reads were reanalyzed by TCRdb: fastp trimming at Q25, MiXCR alignment, in-frame beta chains only. Rows are unified per CDR3 protein, each entry keeping the most common DNA and genes. Within this sample are 400,000 to 500,000 distinct CDR3 sequences, with more than 15% of them counted one time only. The ten top clones hold 20% to 25% of the sample. The sequencing input was PBMCs or a T cell subset sorted from them (not recorded which). The receptors were sampled from a man between 18 and 35 years old who had mild COVID-19 (a few samples of this study predate the infection). The sample titles of this study are shuffled in the database, so cell type and time point are left out; the donor was told from shared clones.

The chain combines TRBV5-5 with TRBJ2-5; D may be TRBD1 or TRBD2 (5 bases each). This CDR3 has 14 residues. V was trimmed by 0 bases and J by 7 bases, leaving 13 bases between them. CDR1 is SGHKS and CDR2 is YYEKEE in the germline V gene (reference sequence). CDR3 amino acids: CASSLAGAAGTQYF. CDR3 nucleotides: TGTGCCAGCAGCTTGGCCGGGGCGGCAGGGACCCAGTACTTC.

This clonotype was recorded a few times. V and J are TRBV12-3 or TRBV12-4 and TRBJ2-7; weak D call: TRBD2 (6 bases). V dropped 6 bases and J dropped 0 bases, with 12 bases sitting between them. The CDR3 is 14 residues long. CDR3 amino acids: CASSLTRDSYEQYF. The CDR3 DNA reads as TGTGCCAGCAGCTTGACTAGGGACTCCTACGAGCAGTACTTC.

Concerning this clonotype itself: Relative to the germline gene, one junction end is altered; a read error may explain this. The rearrangement links TRBV5-1 to TRBJ2-7, with D perhaps matching TRBD2 (5 bases). Germline V gives CDR1 SGHRS, CDR2 YFSETQ. There are 15 residues in the CDR3. The CDR3 reads CASSLEAAWPYDQYF. The CDR3 DNA reads TGCGCCAGCAGCTTGGAAGCGGCATGGCCCTACGATCAGTACTTC.

There are a few counts of this clonotype. The V and J genes are TRBV7-8 and TRBJ2-3; tentatively, D is TRBD1 or TRBD2 (5 bases each). Looked up from germline, CDR1 is SGHVS and CDR2 is FQNEAQ. The CDR3 totals 15 residues. The V and J ends lost 5 bases and 4 bases respectively, with 16 bases between them. The CDR3, as DNA: TGTGCCAGCAGCCGGGACCCTATTCTGGCAGATACGCAGTATTTT. This codes for CASSRDPILADTQYF.

The genes are TRBV6-5 and TRBJ1-1; D perhaps matches TRBD1 (6 bases). The CDR3 extends over 12 amino acids. From germline, CDR1 is MNHEY and CDR2 SVGAGI. V lost 10 bases and J lost 4, with 13 bases in between. DNA of the CDR3: TGTGCCACATCAAGGGGGGTCACTGAAGCTTTCTTT. Encoded protein: CATSRGVTEAFF.

The chain has TRBV18 and TRBJ2-7; possible D gene TRBD2, 5 bases. This CDR3 contains 14 residues. Germline loops: CDR1 KGHSH, CDR2 LQKENI. V lost 1 base and J lost 1, with 8 bases in between. The CDR3 spells CASSPHPGSYEQYF. CDR3 DNA: TGTGCCAGCTCACCACACCCGGGGTCCTACGAGCAGTACTTC.

This clonotype came up a few times. This chain joins TRBV2 and TRBJ2-2; TRBD1 matches 7 bases. The trim removed 5 bases at V and 3 bases at J, leaving 6 bases unmatched. The CDR3 sequence is 15 residues long. The germline V gene has CDR1 SNHLY and CDR2 FYNNEI. Here the CDR3 reads CASSSDRVDTGELFF. The CDR3 DNA reads TGTGCCAGCAGTTCCGACAGGGTTGACACCGGGGAGCTGTTTTTT.

This clonotype was observed at least ten times. CDR3 amino acids: CASSLTGSYGYTF. The DNA for the CDR3 is TGTGCCAGCAGCCTGACAGGGAGCTATGGCTACACCTTC. The chain combines TRBV3-1 with TRBJ1-2, with 7 positions matching TRBD1. This CDR3 has 13 residues. Germline-derived CDR1 and CDR2 are LGHDT and YNNKEL (reference sequence). V lost 4 bases and J lost 4; bases outside the gene matches: 3.

V and J are TRBV7-3 and TRBJ2-1; no definite D call. Germline lookup yields CDR1 SGHTA and CDR2 FQGTGA. V dropped 0 bases and J dropped 8 bases, with 8 bases sitting between them. The CDR3 is 13 residues long. In nucleotides, the CDR3 is TGTGCCAGCAGCTTAACCCGCCCCCATGAGCAGTTCTTC. It translates to CASSLTRPHEQFF.

This clonotype has only a few counts. The chain couples TRBV6-5 to TRBJ1-1, with D hard to call. The CDR3 contains 13 residues. The ends were cut back, 4 bases at V and 2 bases at J, with 8 bases in the middle. The germline CDR1 and CDR2 sequences are MNHEY and SVGAGI. CDR3 amino acids: CASSFSRNTEAFF. The CDR3 DNA reads TGTGCCAGCAGTTTTTCCAGAAACACTGAAGCTTTCTTT.

The chain employs TRBV28 and TRBJ2-7; D tentatively reads TRBD1 or TRBD2 (5 bases each). The germline V gene has CDR1 MDHEN and CDR2 SYDVKM. V was pared by 11 bases and J by 0 bases, with 14 bases between. The CDR3 is 13 residues long. DNA for the CDR3: TGTGCCGCCCGGGACGGTGGCTCCTACGAGCAGTACGTC. Translated: CAARDGGSYEQYV.

This clonotype turned up a few times. This rearrangement joins TRBV15 to TRBJ2-3; D gene ambiguous. The V end was cut by 1 base, the J end by 3 bases, with 20 bases between. Germline V lookup: CDR1 LNHNV, CDR2 YYDKDF (reference sequence). The CDR3 is 18 amino acids. The CDR3 loop reads CATSRGMDAEGPTDTQYF. CDR3 DNA sequence: TGTGCCACCAGCAGAGGTATGGACGCCGAAGGCCCAACAGATACGCAGTATTTT.

This clonotype was found a few times. V is TRBV11-2 and J is TRBJ1-2, with 9 bases lining up with TRBD1. Germline V gives CDR1 SGHAT, CDR2 FQNNGV. The CDR3 is 14 amino acids. V lost 2 bases to trimming and J lost 6 bases; unmatched junction nucleotides: 4. The CDR3 region has the DNA TGTGCCAGCAGCTTACTACAGGGGGCTGATGGCTACACCTTC. This translates into CASSLLQGADGYTF.

This clonotype was picked up a small number of times. V is TRBV20-1 and J is TRBJ2-5; no reliable D call. CDR1 DFQATT and CDR2 SNEGSKA come from the germline V gene (reference sequence). This CDR3 region has 10 residues. V gave up 7 bases and J gave up 0 bases, with 3 bases separating them. CDR3 nucleotide sequence: TGCAGTGGGGACCAAGAGACCCAGTACTTC. It yields the protein CSGDQETQYF.

The V gene is TRBV7-8, the J gene TRBJ2-1, with unresolved D. V lost 5 bases to trimming and J lost 11 bases, with 10 bases between them. The length of the CDR3 is 11 residues. The germline gives CDR1 SGHVS, CDR2 FQNEAQ. The CDR3 bases are TGTGCCAGCAGCGAAAGGTCCAAGCAGTTCTTC. Its protein product is CASSERSKQFF.

The V and J genes are TRBV4-2 and TRBJ2-2; 10 bases match TRBD1. Germline V gene sequence: CDR1 LGHNA, CDR2 YNFKEQ. The CDR3 extends over 18 amino acids. The V and J ends lost 0 bases and 3 bases, in that order; junction bases with no gene match: 7. CDR3 sequence reads: CASSQDYPGQGYTGELFF. For the CDR3, the DNA is TGTGCCAGCAGCCAAGATTACCCGGGACAGGGGTACACCGGGGAGCTGTTTTTT.

The rearrangement links TRBV7-8 to TRBJ1-5; D unclear. With 0 bases removed from V and 0 bases from J, the gap between germline ends came to 6 bases. Germline-derived CDR1 and CDR2 are SGHVS and FQNEAQ. This CDR3 has 15 amino acids. CDR3 sequence reads: CASSLAVYSNQPQHF. The DNA for the CDR3 is TGTGCCAGCAGCTTAGCAGTATATAGCAATCAGCCCCAGCATTTT.

The V gene is TRBV4-1, the J gene TRBJ1-5; D call uncertain. Per germline, CDR1 MGHRA and CDR2 YSYEKL. This CDR3 spans 14 amino acids. The germline V and J ends were trimmed by 0 bases and 11 bases, with 14 bases remaining between them. CDR3 nucleotides: TGCGCCAGCAGCCAAGACCGGGAGGTCCGGACCCAGCATTTT. Protein: CASSQDREVRTQHF.

The genes are TRBV29-1 and TRBJ2-7, with TRBD1 matching over 9 bases. This CDR3 contains 12 residues. The trim removed 7 bases at V and 5 bases at J, leaving 6 bases unmatched. CDR1 is SQVTM, CDR2 ANQGSEA, per germline. The CDR3 region has the DNA TGCAGCGCTCACAGGGGGCAGGACGAGCAGTACTTC. Translation gives CSAHRGQDEQYF.

The chain uses TRBV7-6 and TRBJ2-3; the match to TRBD1 covers 7 bases. This CDR3 has 17 residues. Germline V lookup: CDR1 SGHVS, CDR2 FNYEAQ. V gave up 0 bases and J gave up 2 bases; unmatched junction bases: 8. The CDR3 protein is CASSLATSGGDTDTQYF. The CDR3 nucleotides are TGTGCCAGCAGCTTAGCTACGTCAGGGGGAGACACAGATACGCAGTATTTT.

This sequence joins TRBV3-1 and TRBJ2-3, with 8 positions matching TRBD2. Germline V gives CDR1 LGHDT, CDR2 YNNKEL (reference sequence). There are 18 residues in the CDR3. V shed 4 bases and J 2 bases; nucleotides not matched to a gene: 14. In DNA form, the CDR3 reads TGTGCCAGCAGCCGTCCCCAGCGGGGGAGACATATCACAGATACGCAGTATTTT. This gives the protein CASSRPQRGRHITDTQYF.

This clonotype was seen only a few times. Likely a read error: the CDR3 ends without its conserved phenylalanine or tryptophan. The chain joins TRBV27 to TRBJ1-1, with a possible D match to TRBD1 (6 bases). The V end was cut by 5 bases, the J end by 7 bases, with 14 bases between. CDR3 length equals 13 residues. Germline assignment: CDR1 MNHEY and CDR2 SMNVEV (reference sequence). The CDR3 bases are TGTGCCAGCAGTCCACCCCTGACAGGTGAAGCTTTCCTT. This codes for CASSPPLTGEAFL.

This clonotype has only a few counts. The V and J genes are TRBV20-1 and TRBJ2-4; D gene uncertain. Germline loops: CDR1 DFQATT, CDR2 SNEGSKA (reference sequence). The V and J ends lost 3 bases and 1 base respectively, with 7 bases between them. This CDR3 spans 13 amino acids. The CDR3 spells CSASVVAKNIQYF. The CDR3 DNA follows: TGCAGTGCTAGTGTTGTGGCCAAAAACATTCAGTACTTC.

The rearrangement joins TRBV20-1 to TRBJ1-5; the match to TRBD1 covers 7 bases. The CDR3 covers 14 residues. The V and J ends lost 7 bases and 2 bases, in that order; junction bases with no gene match: 8. Germline V lookup: CDR1 DFQATT, CDR2 SNEGSKA (reference sequence). Written as DNA, the CDR3 is TGCAGTGTTGACCCCGGGACAGGCAATCAGCCCCAGCATTTT. Translated, it gives CSVDPGTGNQPQHF.

Only a few counts were recorded for this clonotype. V gene TRBV6-5 combines with J gene TRBJ2-7, with 10 bases fitting TRBD2. The CDR3 spans 16 residues. Germline V gives CDR1 MNHEY, CDR2 SVGAGI. V shed 4 bases and J 5 bases; nucleotides not matched to a gene: 11. The CDR3 region is CASSWGGLAGVNEQYF. CDR3 nucleotide sequence: TGTGCCAGCAGTTGGGGCGGGCTAGCGGGGGTAAACGAGCAGTACTTC.

J is TRBJ1-2 and V is TRBV3-1, with TRBD1 matching over 9 bases. V gave up 6 bases and J gave up 6 bases; unmatched junction bases: 5. The CDR3 covers 13 residues. Germline V gene data show CDR1 as LGHDT and CDR2 as YNNKEL (reference sequence). The CDR3 sequence is CASSPQGANGYTF. CDR3 bases: TGTGCCAGCAGTCCACAGGGGGCGAATGGCTACACCTTC.

The chain joins TRBV18 to TRBJ1-4; D uncertain. Germline assignment: CDR1 KGHSH and CDR2 LQKENI. This CDR3 comprises 14 residues. V lost 4 bases and J lost 4, with 10 bases in between. Here the CDR3 reads CASSRRAHNEKLFF. The DNA of the CDR3 is TGTGCCAGCTCACGCCGGGCTCATAATGAAAAACTGTTTTTT.